This T cell receptor (beta chain) was found in a study of cytomegalovirus exposure and HLA in healthy donors. This CDR3 is 12 amino acids long. Germline CDR1 reads GTSNPN; CDR2 reads SVGIG (reference sequence). The V end lost 0 bases, the J end lost 9 bases, and 6 bases lay between the germline ends. Primers: 60 Vbeta forward and 13 Jbeta reverse. Libraries were prepared by immunoSEQ multiplex PCR; TCRdb keeps only in-frame clonotypes and omits some of them. The sample holds more than 90,000 clones; around 77% are singletons and the top ten take around 5.2%. With regard to this clone: The sample carries other DNA sequences with the same CDR3.

The chain combines TRBV30 with TRBJ1-6, with D unclear. Sample: PBMCs. This receptor was taken from a man over 45 in good health and CMV-seropositive. CDR3 amino acids: CAWSVQLSPLHF. CDR3 nucleotides: TGTGCCTGGAGTGTACAGCTTTCACCCCTCCACTTT.